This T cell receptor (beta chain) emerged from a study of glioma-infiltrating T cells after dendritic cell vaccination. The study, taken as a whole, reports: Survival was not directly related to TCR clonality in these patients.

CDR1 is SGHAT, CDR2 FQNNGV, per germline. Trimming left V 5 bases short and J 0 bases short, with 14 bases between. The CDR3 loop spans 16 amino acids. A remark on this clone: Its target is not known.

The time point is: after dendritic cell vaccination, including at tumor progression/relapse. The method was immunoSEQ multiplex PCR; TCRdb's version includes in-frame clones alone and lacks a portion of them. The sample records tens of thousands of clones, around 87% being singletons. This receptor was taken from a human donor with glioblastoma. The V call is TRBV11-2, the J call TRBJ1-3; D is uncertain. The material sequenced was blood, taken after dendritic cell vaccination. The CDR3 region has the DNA TGTGCCAGCAGCCTAGCCCCACCTAACTCTGGAAACACCATATATTTT. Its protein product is CASSLAPPNSGNTIYF.